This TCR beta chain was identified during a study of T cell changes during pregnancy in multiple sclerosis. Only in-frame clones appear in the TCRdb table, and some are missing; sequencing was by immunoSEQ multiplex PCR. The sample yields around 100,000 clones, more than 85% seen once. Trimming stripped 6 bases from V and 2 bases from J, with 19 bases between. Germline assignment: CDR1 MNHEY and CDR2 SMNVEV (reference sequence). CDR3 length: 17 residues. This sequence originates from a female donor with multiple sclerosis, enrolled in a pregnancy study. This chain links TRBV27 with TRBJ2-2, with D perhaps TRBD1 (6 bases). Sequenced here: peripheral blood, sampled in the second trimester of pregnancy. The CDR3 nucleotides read TGTGCCAGCAGCTGGGGAATCAGGACAGCTAACACCGGGGAGCTGTTTTTT. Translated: CASSWGIRTANTGELFF.